Below, one T cell receptor beta chain is given with its context. The antigen remains unidentified. CDR3 length: 13 amino acids. Germline V gene sequence: CDR1 MGHRA, CDR2 YSYEKL. V gave up 3 bases and J gave up 5 bases, with 8 bases separating them. Study conclusions and caveats: Whole repertoires were not studied in the larger cohort, only one V-J beta rearrangement.

TCRdb used MiXCR to reprocess the 5' RACE reads, holding one entry per CDR3 protein. Of 9,000 to 9,500 distinct CDR3 sequences in the sample, under 50% were seen once. Tregs were sorted as CD4+CD25+CD127-/low cells. The V gene is TRBV4-1, the J gene TRBJ2-1; D remains unclear. The sequenced sample consisted of Tregs sorted from a lymph node. The source is a female donor with breast cancer. The CDR3 DNA follows: TGCGCCAGCAGCCAGTTCACGGACAATGAGCAGTTCTTC. Protein sequence: CASSQFTDNEQFF.